A single sample gave rise to the 19 T cell receptor beta chains below, sequenced in a study of vaccination effects on CD4 cells after COVID-19. Measured with immunoSEQ multiplex PCR; TCRdb has only the in-frame clones, and not every one. The table lists about 57,000 clones, around 73% of them singletons. Antigens of these TCRs are unknown. Subsequent to a culture period of nine to ten days, CD4+ T cells were isolated. Participants each got two BNT162b2 or mRNA-1273 vaccine doses. This specimen consisted of CD4+ T cells from PBMCs cultured without peptide, obtained after COVID-19 vaccination. These receptors were obtained from a human donor who received a COVID-19 vaccine.

This CDR3 is CASSRGQIYGYTF. The CDR3 DNA reads TGTGCCAGCAGCCGAGGACAGATCTATGGCTACACCTTC. V usage is TRBV7-2 and J usage is TRBJ1-2; maybe TRBD1 (6 bases). V lost 5 bases and J 4 bases, leaving 11 bases between the germline ends. Looked up from germline, CDR1 is SGHTA and CDR2 is FQGNSA. The CDR3 has 13 residues.

The J gene is TRBJ2-1, the V gene TRBV6-2 or TRBV6-3; tentatively, D is TRBD1 or TRBD2 (6 bases each). Trimming left V 5 bases short and J 0 bases short, with 20 bases between. This CDR3 contains 18 residues. In germline, CDR1 is MNHEY, CDR2 SVGEGT. CDR3 sequence (DNA): TGTGCCAGCAGTAGGCTGGGGGCTAGCGAGAGCTCCTACAATGAGCAGTTCTTC. Protein product: CASSRLGASESSYNEQFF.

This clone was counted a few times. The chain carries TRBV25-1 and TRBJ2-7; 9 nucleotides match TRBD2. CDR1 is MGHDK, CDR2 SYGVNS, per germline. V gave up 6 bases and J gave up 0 bases; unmatched junction bases: 0. The CDR3 consists of 13 residues. This CDR3 reads CASRLAGSYEQYF. The CDR3 DNA sequence: TGTGCCAGCAGACTAGCGGGCTCCTACGAGCAGTACTTC.

As concerns this clone: Germline is not matched at one junction end, which may reflect a read error. The rearrangement uses TRBV7-7 and TRBJ2-2; maybe TRBD1 (6 bases). The CDR3 totals 14 residues. CDR1 and CDR2 (germline): SSHAT, FNYEAQ (reference sequence). In nucleotides, the CDR3 is TGTGCTAGCAGCTTAGGCCAGGGGACCGGGGAGCTGTTTTTT. This gives the protein CASSLGQGTGELFF.

The chain couples TRBV15 to TRBJ2-7; TRBD2 matches 11 bases. This CDR3 is 14 amino acids long. CDR1 LNHNV and CDR2 YYDKDF come from the germline V gene (reference sequence). The junction had 2 bases not matched to a gene; V was cut back by 6 bases and J by 1 base. CDR3 nucleotides: TGTGCCACCAGAAGGACTAGCGGGTCCTACGAGCAGTACTTC. Translating it yields CATRRTSGSYEQYF. The full variable domain, rest sourced from reference TRBV15 and TRBJ2-7, is DAMVIQNPRYQVTQFGKPVTLSCSQTLNHNVMYWYQQKSSQAPKLLFHYYDKDFNNEADTPDNFQSRRPNTSFCFLDIRSPGLGDTAMYLCATRRTSGSYEQYFGPGTRLTVT.

This clone was observed a few times. The chain has TRBV27 and TRBJ1-1; tentatively, D is TRBD1 (6 bases). The CDR3 has 15 amino acids. The V end lost 7 bases, the J end lost 8 bases, and 23 bases lay between the germline ends. CDR1 and CDR2 (germline): MNHEY, SMNVEV (reference sequence). The CDR3 protein is CASTIARGGNSEAFF. The CDR3 DNA reads TGTGCCAGCACCATCGCGAGGGGGGGCAACTCAGAAGCTTTCTTT.

This rearrangement joins TRBV6-5 to TRBJ2-7, with a tentative D call TRBD2 (5 bases). Trimming cost V 6 bases and J 2 bases, with 17 bases left between them. This CDR3 is 15 amino acids long. Germline V gene data show CDR1 as MNHEY and CDR2 as SVGAGI. The CDR3 sequence is CASRRDFSATYEQYF. The CDR3 bases are TGTGCCAGCAGACGCGATTTTAGCGCGACCTACGAGCAGTACTTC.

This clone was seen more than once but under ten times. The J gene is TRBJ2-5, the V gene TRBV9, with TRBD1 identical over 10 bases. The CDR3 has 15 residues. The germline V gene has CDR1 SGDLS and CDR2 YYNGEE. V lost 0 bases and J lost 5; bases outside the gene matches: 4. As DNA, the CDR3 is TGTGCCAGCAGCGTAGGGACAGGGGGACGGGAGACCCAGTACTTC. Protein: CASSVGTGGRETQYF.

The gene calls are TRBV28 and TRBJ1-5, with TRBD1 as a possible D gene (5 bases). Germline V gene data show CDR1 as MDHEN and CDR2 as SYDVKM. The V end lost 5 bases, the J end lost 0 bases, and 11 bases lay between the germline ends. The CDR3 totals 15 residues. The CDR3 is CASSPTRGSNQPQHF. As DNA, the CDR3 is TGTGCCAGCAGTCCTACTAGGGGTAGCAATCAGCCCCAGCATTTT.

V usage is TRBV6-4 and J usage is TRBJ1-4; a possible D gene is TRBD1 (5 bases). CDR1 MRHNA and CDR2 SNTAGT come from the germline V gene. The CDR3 extends over 13 amino acids. V dropped 6 bases and J dropped 7 bases, with 12 bases sitting between them. The CDR3 protein is CASSQGAGEKLFF. DNA of the CDR3: TGTGCCAGCAGCCAGGGTGCTGGTGAAAAACTGTTTTTT.

The chain couples TRBV6-2 or TRBV6-3 to TRBJ1-1; D remains ambiguous. CDR1 MNHEY and CDR2 SVGEGT come from the germline V gene. Trimming removed 2 bases at V and 1 base at J, with 8 bases between. This CDR3 contains 14 residues. CDR3 nucleotides: TGTGCCAGCAGTTACATCCCAGGGAACACTGAAGCTTTCTTT. Translated, it gives CASSYIPGNTEAFF.

The chain joins TRBV2 to TRBJ2-5; D remains unclear. This CDR3 is built from 12 residues. Germline V gene sequence: CDR1 SNHLY, CDR2 FYNNEI. Trimming took off 3 bases at V and 3 bases at J, with 5 bases between the two ends. In DNA form, the CDR3 reads TGTGCCAGCAGTGACGCAAAAGAGACCCAGTACTTC. Protein product: CASSDAKETQYF.

This chain uses TRBV5-8 with TRBJ2-1, with TRBD2 matching 7 bases. The CDR3 spans 15 residues. Per germline, CDR1 SGHTS and CDR2 YDEGEE. V lost 4 bases and J lost 7; bases outside the gene matches: 11. The DNA for the CDR3 is TGTGCCAGCAGCCCTGCCCGGGACTACTCGAATGAGCAGTTCTTC. This sequence encodes CASSPARDYSNEQFF.

This sequence joins TRBV6-6 and TRBJ1-2, with a tentative D call TRBD1 (6 bases). Looked up from germline, CDR1 is MNHNY and CDR2 is SVGAGI (reference sequence). Trimming shortened V by 10 bases and J by 8 bases, and 20 bases separated the two germline ends. The CDR3 runs 13 residues. Written as DNA, the CDR3 is TGTGCCACCAAGACAGGCGGCGCGGGAGGCTACACCTTC. It is translated as CATKTGGAGGYTF.

The CDR3 nucleotides read TGTGCCAGCAGCGAGACAGGGGGGTTTTACCAGCCCCAGCATTTT. Amino acid sequence: CASSETGGFYQPQHF. J is TRBJ1-5 and V is TRBV6-2 or TRBV6-3, with TRBD1 identical over 9 bases. This CDR3 is built from 15 residues. The V gene end was trimmed by 6 bases and the J gene end by 7 bases; junction bases not matched to a gene: 10. Looked up from germline, CDR1 is MNHEY and CDR2 is SVGEGT.

The rearrangement joins TRBV3-1 (or the pseudogene TRBV3-2) to TRBJ1-2; 7 bases match TRBD1. Germline V gene sequence: CDR1 LGHDT, CDR2 YNNKEL (reference sequence). The CDR3 runs 13 residues. Unmatched junction bases numbered 1, after V lost 4 bases and J lost 2 bases. CDR3 amino acids: CASSLDRNYGYTF. As DNA, the CDR3 is TGTGCCAGCAGCCTGGACAGGAACTATGGCTACACCTTC.

This rearrangement joins TRBV6-5 to TRBJ2-7, with D uncertain. CDR1 is MNHEY and CDR2 is SVGAGI in the germline V gene. Trimming took 5 bases from V and 2 from J, leaving 13 bases between them. The CDR3 consists of 14 residues. CDR3: CASSHNADTYEQYF. The CDR3 DNA reads as TGTGCCAGCAGTCACAACGCCGATACCTACGAGCAGTACTTC.

This sequence joins TRBV27 and TRBJ2-1, with TRBD1 identical over 7 bases. Germline CDR1 reads MNHEY; CDR2 reads SMNVEV (reference sequence). The CDR3 extends over 14 amino acids. V shed 6 bases and J 6 bases; nucleotides not matched to a gene: 8. CDR3 sequence reads: CASSSRGGLNEQFF. The DNA for the CDR3 is TGTGCCAGCAGCTCCCGAGGGGGCCTCAATGAGCAGTTCTTC.

DNA of the CDR3: TGTGCCAGCAGCCAGCACCATGGCTACGAGCAGTACTTC. Amino acid sequence: CASSQHHGYEQYF. The rearrangement links TRBV7-9 to TRBJ2-7; D is unresolved. Germline values: CDR1 SEHNR, CDR2 FQNEAQ (reference sequence). The CDR3 has 13 amino acids. V lost 5 bases and J 3 bases, leaving 11 bases between the germline ends.